This T cell receptor (beta chain) derives from a study of cytomegalovirus exposure and HLA in healthy donors. Study at large: Falling in the Caucasian-associated ancestry cluster were about 80% of some 400 genotyped donors. Study results and limitations: In a later analysis, TCR beta V- and J-gene trimming was associated with a missense DCLRE1C variant. In an earlier analysis, productive rearrangement rates for most beta V segments clustered near 87% or 30%.

Note on this clone: Its matching antigen is unknown.

With 60 Vbeta and 13 Jbeta primers, the PCR was carried out. Assay: immunoSEQ multiplex PCR; the TCRdb copy retains only in-frame clones and omits some. Of approximately 95,000 clones detected, 81% appear once; the ten largest clones hold less than 4.5%. The germline gives CDR1 SGHTA, CDR2 FQGNSA. The V end lost 1 base, the J end lost 1 base, and 10 bases lay between the germline ends. This CDR3 spans 15 amino acids. Sequencing was performed on PBMCs. The chain has TRBV7-2 and TRBJ1-1; D is undetermined. This sequence was found in a woman aged 65 to 85 in good health and CMV-seropositive. The CDR3 coding sequence is TGTGCCAGCAGCTTAGAAGCTCGACAGAACACTGAAGCTTTCTTT. It translates to CASSLEARQNTEAFF.